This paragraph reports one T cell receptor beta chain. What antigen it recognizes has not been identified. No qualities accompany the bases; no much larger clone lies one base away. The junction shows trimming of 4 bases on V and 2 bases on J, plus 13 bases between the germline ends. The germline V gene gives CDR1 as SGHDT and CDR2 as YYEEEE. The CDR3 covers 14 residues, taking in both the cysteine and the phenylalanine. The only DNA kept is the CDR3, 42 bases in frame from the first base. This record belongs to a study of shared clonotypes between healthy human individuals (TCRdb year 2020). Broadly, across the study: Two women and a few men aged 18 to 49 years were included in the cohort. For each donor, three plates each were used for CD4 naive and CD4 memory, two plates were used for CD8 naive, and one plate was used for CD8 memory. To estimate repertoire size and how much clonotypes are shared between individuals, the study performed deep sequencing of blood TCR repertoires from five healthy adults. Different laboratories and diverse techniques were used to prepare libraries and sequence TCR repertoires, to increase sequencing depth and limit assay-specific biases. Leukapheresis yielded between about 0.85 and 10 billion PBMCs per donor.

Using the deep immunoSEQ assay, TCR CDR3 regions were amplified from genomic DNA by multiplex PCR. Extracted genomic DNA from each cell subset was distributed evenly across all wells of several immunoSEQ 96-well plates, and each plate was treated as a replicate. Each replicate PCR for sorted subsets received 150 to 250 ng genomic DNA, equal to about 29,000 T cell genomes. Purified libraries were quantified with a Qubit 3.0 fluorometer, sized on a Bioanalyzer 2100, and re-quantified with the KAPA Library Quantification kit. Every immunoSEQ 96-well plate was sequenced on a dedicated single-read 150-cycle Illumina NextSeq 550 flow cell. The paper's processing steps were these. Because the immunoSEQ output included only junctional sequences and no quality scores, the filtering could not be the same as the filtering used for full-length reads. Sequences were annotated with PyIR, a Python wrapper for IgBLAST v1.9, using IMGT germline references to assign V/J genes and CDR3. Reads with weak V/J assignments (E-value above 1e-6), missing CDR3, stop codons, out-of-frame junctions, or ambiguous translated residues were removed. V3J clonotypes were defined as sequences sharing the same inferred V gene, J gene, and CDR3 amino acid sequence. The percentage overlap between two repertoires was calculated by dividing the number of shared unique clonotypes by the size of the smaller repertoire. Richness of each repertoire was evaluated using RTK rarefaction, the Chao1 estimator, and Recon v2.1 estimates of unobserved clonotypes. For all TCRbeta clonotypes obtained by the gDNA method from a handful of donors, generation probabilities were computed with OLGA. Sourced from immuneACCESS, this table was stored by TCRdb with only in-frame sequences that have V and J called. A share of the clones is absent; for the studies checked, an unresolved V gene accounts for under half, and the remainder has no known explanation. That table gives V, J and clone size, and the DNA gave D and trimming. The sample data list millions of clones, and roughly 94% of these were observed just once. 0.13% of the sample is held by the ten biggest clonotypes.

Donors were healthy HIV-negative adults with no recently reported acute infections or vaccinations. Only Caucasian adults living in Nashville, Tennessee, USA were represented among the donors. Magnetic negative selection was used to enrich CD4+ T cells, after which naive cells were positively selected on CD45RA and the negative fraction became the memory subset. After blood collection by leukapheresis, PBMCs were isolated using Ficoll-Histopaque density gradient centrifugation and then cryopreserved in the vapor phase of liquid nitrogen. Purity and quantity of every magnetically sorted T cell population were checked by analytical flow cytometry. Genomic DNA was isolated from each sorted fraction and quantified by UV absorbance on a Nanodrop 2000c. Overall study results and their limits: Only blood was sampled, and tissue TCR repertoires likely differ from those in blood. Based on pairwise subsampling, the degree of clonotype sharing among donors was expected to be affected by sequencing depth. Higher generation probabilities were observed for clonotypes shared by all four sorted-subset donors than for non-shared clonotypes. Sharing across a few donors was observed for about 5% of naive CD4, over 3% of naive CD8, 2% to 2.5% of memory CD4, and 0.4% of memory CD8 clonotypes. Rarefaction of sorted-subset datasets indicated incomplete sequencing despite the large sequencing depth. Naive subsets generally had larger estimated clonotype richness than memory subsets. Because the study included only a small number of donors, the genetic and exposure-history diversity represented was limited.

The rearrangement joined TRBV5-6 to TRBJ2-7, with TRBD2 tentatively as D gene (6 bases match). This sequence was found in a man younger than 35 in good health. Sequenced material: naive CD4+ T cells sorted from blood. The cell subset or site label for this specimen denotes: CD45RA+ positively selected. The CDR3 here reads CASSPWGLAYEQYF. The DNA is TGTGCCAGCAGCCCTTGGGGACTCGCCTACGAGCAGTACTTC.